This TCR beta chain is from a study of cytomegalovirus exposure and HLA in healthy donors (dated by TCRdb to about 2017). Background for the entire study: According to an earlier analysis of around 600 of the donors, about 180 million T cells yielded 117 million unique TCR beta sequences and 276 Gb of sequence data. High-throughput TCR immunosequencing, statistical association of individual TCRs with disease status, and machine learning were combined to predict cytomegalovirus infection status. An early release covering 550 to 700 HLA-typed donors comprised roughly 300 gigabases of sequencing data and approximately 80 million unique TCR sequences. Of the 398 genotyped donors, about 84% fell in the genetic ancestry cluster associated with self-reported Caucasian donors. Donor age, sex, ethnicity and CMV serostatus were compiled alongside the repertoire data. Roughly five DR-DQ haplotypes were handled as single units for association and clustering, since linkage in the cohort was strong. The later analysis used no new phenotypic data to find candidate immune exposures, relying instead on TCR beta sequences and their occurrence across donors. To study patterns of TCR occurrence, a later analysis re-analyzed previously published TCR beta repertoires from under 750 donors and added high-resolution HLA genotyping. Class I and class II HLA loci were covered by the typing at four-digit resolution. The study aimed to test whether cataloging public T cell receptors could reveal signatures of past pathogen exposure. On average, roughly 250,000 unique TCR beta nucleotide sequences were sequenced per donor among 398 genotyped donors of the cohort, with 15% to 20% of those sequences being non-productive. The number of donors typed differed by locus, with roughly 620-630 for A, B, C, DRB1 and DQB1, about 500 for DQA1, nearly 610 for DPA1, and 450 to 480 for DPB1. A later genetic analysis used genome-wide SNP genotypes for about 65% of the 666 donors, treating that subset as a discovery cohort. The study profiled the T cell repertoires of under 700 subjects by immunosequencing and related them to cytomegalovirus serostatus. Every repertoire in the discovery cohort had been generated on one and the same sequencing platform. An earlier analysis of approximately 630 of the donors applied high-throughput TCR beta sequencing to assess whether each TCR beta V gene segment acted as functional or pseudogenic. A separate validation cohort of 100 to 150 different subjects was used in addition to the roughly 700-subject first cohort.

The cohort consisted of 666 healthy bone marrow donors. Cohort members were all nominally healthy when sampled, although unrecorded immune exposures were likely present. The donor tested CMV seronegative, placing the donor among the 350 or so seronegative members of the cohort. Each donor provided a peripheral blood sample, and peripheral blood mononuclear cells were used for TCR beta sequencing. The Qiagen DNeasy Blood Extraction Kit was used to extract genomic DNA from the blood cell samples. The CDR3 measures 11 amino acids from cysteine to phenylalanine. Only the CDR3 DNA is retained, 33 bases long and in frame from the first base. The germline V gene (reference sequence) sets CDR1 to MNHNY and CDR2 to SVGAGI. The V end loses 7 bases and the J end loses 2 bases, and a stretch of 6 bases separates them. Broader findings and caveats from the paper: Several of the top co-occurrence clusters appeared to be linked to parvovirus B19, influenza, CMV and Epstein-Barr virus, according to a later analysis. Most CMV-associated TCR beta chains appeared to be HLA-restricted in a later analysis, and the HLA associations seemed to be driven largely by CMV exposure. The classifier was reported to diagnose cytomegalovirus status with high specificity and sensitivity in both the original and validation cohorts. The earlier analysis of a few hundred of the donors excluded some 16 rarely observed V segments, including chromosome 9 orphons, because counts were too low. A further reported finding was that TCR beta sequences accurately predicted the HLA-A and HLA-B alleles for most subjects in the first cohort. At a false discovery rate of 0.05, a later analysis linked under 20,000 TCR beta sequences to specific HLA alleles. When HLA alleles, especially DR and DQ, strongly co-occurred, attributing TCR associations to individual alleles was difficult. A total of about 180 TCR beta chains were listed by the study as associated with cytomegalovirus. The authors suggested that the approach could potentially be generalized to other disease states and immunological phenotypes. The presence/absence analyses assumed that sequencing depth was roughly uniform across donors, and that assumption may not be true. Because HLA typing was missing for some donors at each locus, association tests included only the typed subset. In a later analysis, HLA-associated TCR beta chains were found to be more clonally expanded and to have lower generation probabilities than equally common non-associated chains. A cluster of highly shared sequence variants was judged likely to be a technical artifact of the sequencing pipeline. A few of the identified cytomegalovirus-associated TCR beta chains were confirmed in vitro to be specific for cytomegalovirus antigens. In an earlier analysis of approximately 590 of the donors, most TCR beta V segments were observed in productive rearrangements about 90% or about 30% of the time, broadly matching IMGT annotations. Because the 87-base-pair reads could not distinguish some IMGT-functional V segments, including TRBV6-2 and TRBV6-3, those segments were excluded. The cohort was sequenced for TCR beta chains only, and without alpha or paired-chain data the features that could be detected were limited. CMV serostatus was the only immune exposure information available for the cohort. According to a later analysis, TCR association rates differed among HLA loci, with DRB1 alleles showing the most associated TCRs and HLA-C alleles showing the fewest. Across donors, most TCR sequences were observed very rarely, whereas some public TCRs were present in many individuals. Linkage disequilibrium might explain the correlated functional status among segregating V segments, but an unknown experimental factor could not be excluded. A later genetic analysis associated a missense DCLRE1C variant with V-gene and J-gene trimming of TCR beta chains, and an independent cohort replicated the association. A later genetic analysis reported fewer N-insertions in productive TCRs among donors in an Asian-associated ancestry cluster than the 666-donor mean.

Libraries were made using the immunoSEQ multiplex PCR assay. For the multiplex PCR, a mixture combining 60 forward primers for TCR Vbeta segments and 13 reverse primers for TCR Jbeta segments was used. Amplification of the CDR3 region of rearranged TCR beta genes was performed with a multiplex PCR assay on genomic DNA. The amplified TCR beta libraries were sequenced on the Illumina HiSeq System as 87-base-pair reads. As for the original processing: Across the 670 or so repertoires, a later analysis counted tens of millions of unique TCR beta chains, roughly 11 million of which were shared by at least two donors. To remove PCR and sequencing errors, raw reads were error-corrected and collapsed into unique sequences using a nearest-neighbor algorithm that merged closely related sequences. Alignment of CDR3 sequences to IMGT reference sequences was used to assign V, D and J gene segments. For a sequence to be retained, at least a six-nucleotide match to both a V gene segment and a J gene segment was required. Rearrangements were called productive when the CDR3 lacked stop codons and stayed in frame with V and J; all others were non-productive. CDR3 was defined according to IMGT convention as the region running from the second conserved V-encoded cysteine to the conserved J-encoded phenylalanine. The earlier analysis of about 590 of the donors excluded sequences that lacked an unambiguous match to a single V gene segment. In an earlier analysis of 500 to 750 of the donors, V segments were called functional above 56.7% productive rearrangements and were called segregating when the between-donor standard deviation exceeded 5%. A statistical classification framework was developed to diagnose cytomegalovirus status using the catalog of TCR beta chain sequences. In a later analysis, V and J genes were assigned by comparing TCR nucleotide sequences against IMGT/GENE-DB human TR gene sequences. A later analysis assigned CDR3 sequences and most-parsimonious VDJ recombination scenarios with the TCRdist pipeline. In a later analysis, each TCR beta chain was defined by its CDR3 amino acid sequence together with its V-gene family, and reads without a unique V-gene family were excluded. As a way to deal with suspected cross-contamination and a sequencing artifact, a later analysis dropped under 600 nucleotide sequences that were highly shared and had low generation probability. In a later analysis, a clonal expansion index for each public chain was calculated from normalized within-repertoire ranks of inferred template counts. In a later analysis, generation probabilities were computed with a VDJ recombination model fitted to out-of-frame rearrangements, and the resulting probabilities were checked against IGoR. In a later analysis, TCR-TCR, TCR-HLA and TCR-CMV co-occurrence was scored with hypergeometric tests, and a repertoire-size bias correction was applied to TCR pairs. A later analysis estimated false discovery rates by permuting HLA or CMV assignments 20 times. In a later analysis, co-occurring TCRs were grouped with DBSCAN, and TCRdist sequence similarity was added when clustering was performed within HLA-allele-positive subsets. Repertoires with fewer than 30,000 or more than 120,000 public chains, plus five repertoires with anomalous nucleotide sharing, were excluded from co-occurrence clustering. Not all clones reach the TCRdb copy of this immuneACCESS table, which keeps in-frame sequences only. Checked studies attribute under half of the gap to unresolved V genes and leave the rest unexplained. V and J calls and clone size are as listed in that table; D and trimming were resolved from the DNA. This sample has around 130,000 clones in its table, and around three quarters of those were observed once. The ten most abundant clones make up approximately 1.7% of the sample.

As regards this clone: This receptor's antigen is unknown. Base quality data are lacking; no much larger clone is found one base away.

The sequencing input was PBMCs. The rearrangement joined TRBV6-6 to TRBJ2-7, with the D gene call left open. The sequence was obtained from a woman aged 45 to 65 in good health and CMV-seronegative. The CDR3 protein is CASTYAYEQYF. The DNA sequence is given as TGTGCCAGCACCTACGCCTACGAGCAGTACTTC.